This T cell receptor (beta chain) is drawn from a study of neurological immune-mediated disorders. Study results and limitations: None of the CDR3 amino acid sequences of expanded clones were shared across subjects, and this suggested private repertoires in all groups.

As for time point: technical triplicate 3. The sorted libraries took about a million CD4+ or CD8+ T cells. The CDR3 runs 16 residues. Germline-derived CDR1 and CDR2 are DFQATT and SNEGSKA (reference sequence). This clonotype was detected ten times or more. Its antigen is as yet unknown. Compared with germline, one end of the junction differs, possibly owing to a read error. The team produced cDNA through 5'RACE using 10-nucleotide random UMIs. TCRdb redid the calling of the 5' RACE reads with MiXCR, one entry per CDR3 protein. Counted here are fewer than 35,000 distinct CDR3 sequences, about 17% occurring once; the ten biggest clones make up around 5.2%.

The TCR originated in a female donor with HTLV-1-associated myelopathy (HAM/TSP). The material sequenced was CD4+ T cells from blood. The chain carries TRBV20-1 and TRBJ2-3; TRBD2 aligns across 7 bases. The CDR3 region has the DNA TGCAGTGCTAGAGATAGTTGGCGGGAGATGGTAGATATGCAGTATTTT. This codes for CSARDSWREMVDMQYF.